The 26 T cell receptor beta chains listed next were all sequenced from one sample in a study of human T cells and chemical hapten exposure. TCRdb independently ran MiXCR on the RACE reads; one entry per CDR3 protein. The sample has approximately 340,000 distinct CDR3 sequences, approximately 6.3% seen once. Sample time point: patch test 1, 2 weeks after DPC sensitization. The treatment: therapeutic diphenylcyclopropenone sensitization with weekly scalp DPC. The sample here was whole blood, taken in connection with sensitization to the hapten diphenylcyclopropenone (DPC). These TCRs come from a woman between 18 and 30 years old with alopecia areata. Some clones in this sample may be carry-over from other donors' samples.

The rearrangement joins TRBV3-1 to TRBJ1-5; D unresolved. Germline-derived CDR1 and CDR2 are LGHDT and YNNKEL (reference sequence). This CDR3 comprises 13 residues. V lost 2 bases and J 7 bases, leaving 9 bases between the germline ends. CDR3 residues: CASSQSSGQPQHF. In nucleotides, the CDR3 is TGTGCCAGCAGCCAAAGTTCTGGCCAGCCCCAGCATTTT.

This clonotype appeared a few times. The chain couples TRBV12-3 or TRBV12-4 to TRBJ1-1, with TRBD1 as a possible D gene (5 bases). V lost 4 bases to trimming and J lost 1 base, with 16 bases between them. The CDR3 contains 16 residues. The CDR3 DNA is TGTGCCAGCAGTTACATCCTCGGGGGAGGGAACACTGAAGCTTTCTTT. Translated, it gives CASSYILGGGNTEAFF.

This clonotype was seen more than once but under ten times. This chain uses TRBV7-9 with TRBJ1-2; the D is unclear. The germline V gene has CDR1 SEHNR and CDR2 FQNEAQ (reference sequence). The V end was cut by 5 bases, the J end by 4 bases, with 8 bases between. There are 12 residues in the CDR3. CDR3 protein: CASSRSLYGYTF. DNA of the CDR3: TGTGCCAGCAGCCGAAGCCTCTATGGCTACACCTTC.

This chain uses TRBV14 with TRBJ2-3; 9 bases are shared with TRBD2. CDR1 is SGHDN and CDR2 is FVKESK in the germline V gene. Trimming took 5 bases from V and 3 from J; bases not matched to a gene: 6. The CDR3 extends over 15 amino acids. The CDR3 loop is CASSNKAGGTDTQYF. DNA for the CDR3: TGTGCCAGCAGCAACAAAGCGGGGGGAACAGATACGCAGTATTTT.

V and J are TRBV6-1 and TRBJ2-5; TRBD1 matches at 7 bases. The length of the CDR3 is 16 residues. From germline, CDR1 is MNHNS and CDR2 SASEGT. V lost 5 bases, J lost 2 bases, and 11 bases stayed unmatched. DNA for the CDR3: TGTGCCAGCAGTCCCGCCGAGACAGGGCAACAAGAGACCCAGTACTTC. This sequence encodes CASSPAETGQQETQYF.

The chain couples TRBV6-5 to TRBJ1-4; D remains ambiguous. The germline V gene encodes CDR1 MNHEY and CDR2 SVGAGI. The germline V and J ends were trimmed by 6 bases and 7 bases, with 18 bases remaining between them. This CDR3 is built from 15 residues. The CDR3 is CASRPLVAGSEKLFF. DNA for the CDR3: TGTGCCAGCAGACCCCTGGTGGCGGGTAGTGAAAAACTGTTTTTT.

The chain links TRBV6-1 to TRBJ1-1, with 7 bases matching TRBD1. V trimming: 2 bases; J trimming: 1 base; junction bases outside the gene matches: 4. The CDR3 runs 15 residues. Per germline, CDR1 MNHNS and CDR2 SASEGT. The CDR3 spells CASSELDRWNTEAFF. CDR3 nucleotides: TGTGCCAGCAGTGAACTGGACAGGTGGAACACTGAAGCTTTCTTT.

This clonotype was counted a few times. The chain's CDR3 is CASSLVSADTQYF. The CDR3 DNA reads as TGTGCCAGCAGCTTAGTGTCTGCAGATACGCAGTATTTT. V gene TRBV7-2 combines with J gene TRBJ2-3; no reliable D call. This CDR3 is 13 amino acids long. V shed 1 base and J shed 4 bases, with 6 bases lying between them. The germline V gene has CDR1 SGHTA and CDR2 FQGNSA.

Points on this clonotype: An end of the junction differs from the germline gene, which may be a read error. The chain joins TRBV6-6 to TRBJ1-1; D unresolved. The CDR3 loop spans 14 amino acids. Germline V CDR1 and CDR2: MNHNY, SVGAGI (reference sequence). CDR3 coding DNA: TGTGTCAGCAGTCAGCTCGTAGTGAACACTGAAGCTTTCTTT. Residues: CVSSQLVVNTEAFF.

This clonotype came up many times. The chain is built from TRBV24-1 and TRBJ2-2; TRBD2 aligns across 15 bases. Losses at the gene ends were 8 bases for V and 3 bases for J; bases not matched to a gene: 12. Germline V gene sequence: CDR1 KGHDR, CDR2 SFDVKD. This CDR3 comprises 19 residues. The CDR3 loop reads CATTGTSGGPSRDTGELFF. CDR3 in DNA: TGTGCCACCACGGGGACTAGCGGGGGGCCCTCTCGCGACACCGGGGAGCTGTTTTTT.

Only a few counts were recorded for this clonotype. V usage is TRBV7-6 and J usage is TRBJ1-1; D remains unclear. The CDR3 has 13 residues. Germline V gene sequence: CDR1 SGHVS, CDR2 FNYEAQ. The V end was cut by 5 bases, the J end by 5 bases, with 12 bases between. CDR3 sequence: CASSTRILTEAFF. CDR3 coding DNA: TGTGCCAGCAGCACCAGGATTTTAACTGAAGCTTTCTTT. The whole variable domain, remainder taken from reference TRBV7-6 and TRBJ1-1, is GAGVSQSPRYKVTKRGQDVALRCDPISGHVSLYWYRQALGQGPEFLTYFNYEAQQDKSGLPNDRFSAERPEGSISTLTIQRTEQRDSAMYRCASSTRILTEAFFGQGTRLTVV.

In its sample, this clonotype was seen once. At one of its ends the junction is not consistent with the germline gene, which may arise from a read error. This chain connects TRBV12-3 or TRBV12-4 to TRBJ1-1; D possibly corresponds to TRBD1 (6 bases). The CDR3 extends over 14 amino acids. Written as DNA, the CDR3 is TGTGCCAGCTCTCCGACAGGCCGGGACACTGTAGCTTTCTTT. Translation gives CASSPTGRDTVAFF.

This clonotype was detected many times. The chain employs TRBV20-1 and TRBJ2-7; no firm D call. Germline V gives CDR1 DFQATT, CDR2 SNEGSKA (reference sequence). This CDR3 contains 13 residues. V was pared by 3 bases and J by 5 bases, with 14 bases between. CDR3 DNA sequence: TGCAGTGCTAGGGAAACCATTGAGGACGAGCAGTACTTC. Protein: CSARETIEDEQYF.

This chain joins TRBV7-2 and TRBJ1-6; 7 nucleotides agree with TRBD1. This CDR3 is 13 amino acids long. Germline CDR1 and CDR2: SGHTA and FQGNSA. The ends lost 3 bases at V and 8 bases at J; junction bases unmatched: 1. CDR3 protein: CASSFQGDSPLHF. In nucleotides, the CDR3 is TGTGCCAGCAGCTTTCAGGGGGATTCACCCCTCCACTTT.

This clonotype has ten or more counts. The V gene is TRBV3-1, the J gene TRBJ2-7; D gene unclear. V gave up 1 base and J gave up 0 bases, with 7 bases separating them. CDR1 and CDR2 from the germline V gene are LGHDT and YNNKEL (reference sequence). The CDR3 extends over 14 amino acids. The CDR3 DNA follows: TGTGCCAGCAGCCAAGGCGTCAGCTCCTACGAGCAGTACTTC. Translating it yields CASSQGVSSYEQYF.

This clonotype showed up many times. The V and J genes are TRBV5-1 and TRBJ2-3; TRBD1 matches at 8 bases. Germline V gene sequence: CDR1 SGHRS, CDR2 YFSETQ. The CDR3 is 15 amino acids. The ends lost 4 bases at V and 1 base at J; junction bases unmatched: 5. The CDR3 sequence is CASSVGQGGTDTQYF. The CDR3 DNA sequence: TGCGCCAGCAGCGTAGGACAGGGTGGCACAGATACGCAGTATTTT.

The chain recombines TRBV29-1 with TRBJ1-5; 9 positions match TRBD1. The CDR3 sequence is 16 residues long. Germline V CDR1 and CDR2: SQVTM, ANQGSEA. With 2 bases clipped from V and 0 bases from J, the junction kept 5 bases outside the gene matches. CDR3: CSVEKGQGFSNQPQHF. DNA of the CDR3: TGCAGCGTTGAAAAAGGACAGGGGTTTAGCAATCAGCCCCAGCATTTT.

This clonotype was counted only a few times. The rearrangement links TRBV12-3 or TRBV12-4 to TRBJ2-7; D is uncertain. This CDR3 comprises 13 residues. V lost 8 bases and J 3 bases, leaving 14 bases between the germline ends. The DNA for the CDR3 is TGTGCCAGCCGTAAGGGATTTAGCTACGAGCAGTACTTC. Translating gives CASRKGFSYEQYF.

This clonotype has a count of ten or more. CDR3 coding DNA: TGCAGTGCTAGCGGGACAGGGATCTACGAGCAGTACTTC. Encoded protein: CSASGTGIYEQYF. The gene calls are TRBV20-1 and TRBJ2-7, with 9 bases that match TRBD1. V shed 3 bases, J shed 3 bases, and the junction held 3 bases outside the gene matches. Germline CDR1 DFQATT, CDR2 SNEGSKA (reference sequence). The CDR3 contains 13 residues.

CDR3 coding DNA: TGTGCCAGCAGAAATGACGGGGCTCAGCGGGGTGATGTCATTCAGTACTTC. Its translation: CASRNDGAQRGDVIQYF. The rearrangement links TRBV6-2 or TRBV6-3 to TRBJ2-4; 7 nucleotides align to TRBD2. Germline CDR1 reads MNHEY; CDR2 reads SVGEGT. Trimming removed 6 bases from V and 9 bases from J; junction bases left unmatched: 20. The length of the CDR3 is 17 residues.

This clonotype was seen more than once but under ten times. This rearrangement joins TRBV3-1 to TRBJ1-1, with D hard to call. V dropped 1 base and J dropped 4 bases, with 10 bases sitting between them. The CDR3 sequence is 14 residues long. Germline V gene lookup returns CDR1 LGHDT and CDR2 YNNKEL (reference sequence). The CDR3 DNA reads TGTGCCAGCAGCCAAGTGGAGGGTCGCACTGAAGCTTTCTTT. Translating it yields CASSQVEGRTEAFF.

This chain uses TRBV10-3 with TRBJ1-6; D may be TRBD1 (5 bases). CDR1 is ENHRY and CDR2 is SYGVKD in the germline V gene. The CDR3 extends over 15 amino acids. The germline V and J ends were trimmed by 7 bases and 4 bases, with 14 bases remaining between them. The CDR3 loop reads CAIKAGGAYNSPLHF. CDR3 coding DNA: TGTGCCATCAAGGCAGGCGGGGCATATAATTCACCCCTCCACTTT.

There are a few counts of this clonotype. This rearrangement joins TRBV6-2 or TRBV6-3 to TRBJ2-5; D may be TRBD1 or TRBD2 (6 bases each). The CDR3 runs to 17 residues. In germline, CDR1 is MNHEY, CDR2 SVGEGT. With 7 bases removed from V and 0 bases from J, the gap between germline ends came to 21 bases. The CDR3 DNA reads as TGTGCCAGCAATAACGGGGGCCGAGTCCTGTACCAAGAGACCCAGTACTTC. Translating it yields CASNNGGRVLYQETQYF.

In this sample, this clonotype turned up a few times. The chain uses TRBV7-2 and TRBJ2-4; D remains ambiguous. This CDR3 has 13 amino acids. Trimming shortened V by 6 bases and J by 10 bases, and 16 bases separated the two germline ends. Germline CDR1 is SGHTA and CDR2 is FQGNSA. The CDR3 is CASRPDQTPIQYF. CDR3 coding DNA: TGTGCCAGCAGACCAGACCAGACTCCTATTCAGTACTTC.

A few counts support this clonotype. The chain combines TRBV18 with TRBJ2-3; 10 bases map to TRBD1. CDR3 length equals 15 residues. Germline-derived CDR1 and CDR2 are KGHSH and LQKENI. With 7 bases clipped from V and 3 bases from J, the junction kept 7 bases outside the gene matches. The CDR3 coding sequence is TGTGCCAGCTTCCCGGACAGGGGGAGTACAGATACGCAGTATTTT. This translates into CASFPDRGSTDTQYF.

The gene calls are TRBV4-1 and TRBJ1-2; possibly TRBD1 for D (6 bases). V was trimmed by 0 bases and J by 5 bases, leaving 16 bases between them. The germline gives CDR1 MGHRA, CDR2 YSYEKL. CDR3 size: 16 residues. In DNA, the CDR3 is TGCGCCAGCAGCCAAGATGTGGACGCAGGGGTATATGGCTACACCTTC. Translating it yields CASSQDVDAGVYGYTF.